This is a list of T cell receptor beta chains from one sample in a study of human CD4 T cells and Enterobacteriaceae. Measured with immunoSEQ multiplex PCR; TCRdb has only the in-frame clones, and not every one. The sample records under 35,000 clones, around four fifths being singletons. Material for sequencing was memory CD4+ T cells from blood. These receptors all come from a human donor in good health. Each CDR3 is given with its conserved first and last residue. The D gene is left open where the match is weak. Part of the rows lack a size; the others show once, few, many or a class for expanded clones.

clone_size j_call v_call d_call cdr3_aa cdr3_nt
NA TRBJ2-7 TRBV29-1 TRBD1 CSVELTGGSYEQYF TGCAGCGTTGAATTGACAGGGGGTTCCTACGAGCAGTACTTC
NA TRBJ1-1 TRBV18 NA CASSPETLGDGTEAFF TGTGCCAGCTCACCAGAAACACTGGGAGATGGCACTGAAGCTTTCTTT
few TRBJ2-1 TRBV5-5 TRBD1 CASSPGQNYNEQFF TGTGCCAGCAGCCCGGGACAGAACTACAATGAGCAGTTCTTC
few TRBJ1-1 TRBV18 NA CASRTAGQAAEAFF TGTGCCAGTAGGACAGCGGGTCAGGCTGCTGAAGCTTTCTTT
NA TRBJ1-2 TRBV5-1 NA CASSLVRGDYGYTF TGCGCCAGCAGCTTGGTTCGGGGCGACTATGGCTACACCTTC
NA TRBJ1-5 TRBV7-2 TRBD1 CASSPGQGVQPQHF TGTGCCAGCAGCCCAGGACAGGGGGTACAGCCCCAGCATTTT
NA TRBJ2-4 TRBV4-2 NA CASSQEERIQYF TGTGCCAGCAGCCAAGAAGAACGGATTCAGTACTTC
NA TRBJ2-1 TRBV5-1 NA CASSLDGSSYNEQFF TGCGCCAGCAGCTTGGACGGGAGCTCCTACAATGAGCAGTTCTTC
few TRBJ2-1 TRBV2 TRBD2 CASSEFSGGQTDEQFF TGTGCCAGCAGTGAGTTTTCGGGAGGGCAGACAGATGAGCAGTTCTTC
NA TRBJ1-4 TRBV28 TRBD1 CASSSGTGYSEKLFF TGTGCCAGCAGTTCCGGGACAGGCTACAGCGAAAAACTGTTTTTT
NA TRBJ1-1 TRBV30 NA CAWSKGFRGENTEAFF TGTGCCTGGAGTAAAGGGTTCAGGGGTGAGAACACTGAAGCTTTCTTT
NA TRBJ2-5 TRBV6-1 NA CASSVPWQTQYF TGTGCCAGCAGTGTACCTTGGCAGACCCAGTACTTC
NA TRBJ1-2 TRBV13 TRBD1 CASNPGTGRNYGYTF TGTGCCAGCAACCCCGGGACAGGGCGGAACTATGGCTACACCTTC
NA TRBJ1-2 TRBV28 NA CASSFWRNGYTF TGTGCCAGCAGTTTCTGGAGGAATGGCTACACCTTC
few TRBJ1-5 TRBV16 NA CASRANRGQGTDQPQHF TGTGCCAGCAGAGCCAATAGGGGTCAGGGTACGGATCAGCCCCAGCATTTT
NA TRBJ2-3 TRBV7-9 TRBD2 CASRKVASGRVSDTQYF TGTGCCAGCAGGAAGGTGGCTAGCGGGAGAGTCTCAGATACGCAGTATTTT
NA TRBJ2-1 TRBV27 NA CASRTSREQFF TGTGCCAGCAGGACTAGTCGTGAGCAGTTCTTC
NA TRBJ2-1 TRBV30 TRBD2 CAWSVSSGGYNEQFF TGTGCCTGGAGTGTTAGTAGCGGGGGGTACAATGAGCAGTTCTTC
NA TRBJ1-1 TRBV7-3 NA CASSTQSHTEAFF TGTGCCAGCAGCACACAGAGCCACACTGAAGCTTTCTTT
NA TRBJ1-5 TRBV18 NA CASSGSHNQPQHF TGTGCCAGCTCAGGTTCTCACAATCAGCCCCAGCATTTT
few TRBJ1-1 TRBV9 NA CASSVGLGLGTKTEAFF TGTGCCAGCAGCGTAGGATTAGGGCTGGGGACAAAGACTGAAGCTTTCTTT
NA TRBJ2-3 TRBV11-2 TRBD2 CASSSPAGAPGTQYF TGTGCCAGCAGCTCACCAGCGGGGGCCCCAGGTACGCAGTATTTT
NA TRBJ2-4 TRBV15 NA CATSNSAAGGLRGGIQYF TGTGCCACCAGCAACTCCGCGGCGGGCGGTCTCCGAGGCGGCATTCAGTACTTC
NA TRBJ2-7 TRBV6-5 NA CASNKKGLGPYEQYF TGTGCCAGCAACAAAAAGGGACTTGGACCCTACGAGCAGTACTTC
NA TRBJ2-5 TRBV7-6 TRBD2 CASSAGLAVTETQYF TGTGCCAGCAGCGCGGGACTAGCGGTCACGGAGACCCAGTACTTC
NA TRBJ1-1 TRBV6-1 NA CASTPRERSSEAFF TGTGCCAGCACCCCGCGGGAGAGATCATCTGAAGCTTTCTTT
NA TRBJ2-5 TRBV12-5 NA CASGLGNQETQYF TGTGCTAGTGGTCTCGGGAACCAAGAGACCCAGTACTTC
NA TRBJ2-7 TRBV7-2 NA CASSLQISYEQYF TGTGCCAGCAGCTTGCAGATATCCTACGAGCAGTACTTC
NA TRBJ1-2 TRBV2 TRBD1 CASSEGGQGYGGYTF TGTGCCAGCAGTGAGGGGGGACAGGGGTACGGTGGCTACACCTTC
NA TRBJ1-1 TRBV2 NA CASSMNLNTEAFF TGTGCCAGCAGCATGAACCTGAACACTGAAGCTTTCTTT
NA TRBJ2-1 TRBV7-8 NA CASTPGNKQFF TGTGCCAGCACCCCCGGCAACAAGCAGTTCTTC
few TRBJ1-1 TRBV7-9 NA CASSLGAGENTEAFF TGTGCCAGCAGCTTAGGTGCCGGGGAGAACACTGAAGCTTTCTTT
NA TRBJ2-1 TRBV10-3 TRBD2 CAISVGSGRYNEQFF TGTGCCATCAGTGTCGGGAGCGGGAGATACAATGAGCAGTTCTTC
NA TRBJ2-3 TRBV4-2 TRBD1 CASTPGDTGTGKPDTQYF TGTGCCAGCACCCCGGGCGATACCGGGACAGGAAAGCCAGATACGCAGTATTTT
NA TRBJ2-3 TRBV9 TRBD2 CASSVVFPKSGRPDTQYF TGTGCCAGCAGCGTAGTATTCCCGAAGAGCGGGAGGCCAGATACGCAGTATTTT
NA TRBJ1-2 TRBV28 NA CASTGSPINYGYTF TGTGCCAGCACCGGCAGCCCCATAAACTATGGCTACACCTTC
NA TRBJ2-4 TRBV6-1 TRBD2 CASSERTSGSLTKNIQYF TGTGCCAGCAGTGAAAGGACTAGCGGGAGTTTAACCAAAAACATTCAGTACTTC
NA TRBJ1-1 TRBV6-5 NA CASTGEMNTEAFF TGTGCCAGCACAGGGGAAATGAACACTGAAGCTTTCTTT
once TRBJ2-7 TRBV6-6 NA CASIQSLDSSYEQYF TGTGCCAGCATCCAAAGCCTAGACTCTTCCTACGAGCAGTACTTC
NA TRBJ2-1 TRBV29-1 TRBD2 CSVPSLAGGPGEQFF TGCAGCGTCCCCTCTCTAGCGGGAGGGCCGGGGGAGCAGTTCTTC
NA TRBJ2-3 TRBV11-2 NA CASSLGIATDTQYF TGTGCCAGCAGCTTAGGGATAGCAACAGATACGCAGTATTTT
NA TRBJ1-2 TRBV5-1 NA CASSSEPGVPWGTF TGCGCCAGCAGCTCCGAGCCAGGCGTTCCTTGGGGCACCTTC
NA TRBJ1-1 TRBV7-9 NA CASSSDITEAFF TGTGCCAGCAGCTCGGATATCACTGAAGCTTTCTTT
NA TRBJ2-5 TRBV5-1 NA CASSLGQRGETQYF TGCGCCAGCAGCTTGGGGCAGAGGGGGGAGACCCAGTACTTC
once TRBJ2-7 TRBV27 NA CASSLSTEGYEQYF TGTGCCAGCAGTTTATCAACGGAAGGCTACGAGCAGTACTTC
few TRBJ2-1 TRBV19 NA CASSTDWTTRSYNEQFF TGTGCCAGTAGTACGGATTGGACTACCCGCTCCTACAATGAGCAGTTCTTC